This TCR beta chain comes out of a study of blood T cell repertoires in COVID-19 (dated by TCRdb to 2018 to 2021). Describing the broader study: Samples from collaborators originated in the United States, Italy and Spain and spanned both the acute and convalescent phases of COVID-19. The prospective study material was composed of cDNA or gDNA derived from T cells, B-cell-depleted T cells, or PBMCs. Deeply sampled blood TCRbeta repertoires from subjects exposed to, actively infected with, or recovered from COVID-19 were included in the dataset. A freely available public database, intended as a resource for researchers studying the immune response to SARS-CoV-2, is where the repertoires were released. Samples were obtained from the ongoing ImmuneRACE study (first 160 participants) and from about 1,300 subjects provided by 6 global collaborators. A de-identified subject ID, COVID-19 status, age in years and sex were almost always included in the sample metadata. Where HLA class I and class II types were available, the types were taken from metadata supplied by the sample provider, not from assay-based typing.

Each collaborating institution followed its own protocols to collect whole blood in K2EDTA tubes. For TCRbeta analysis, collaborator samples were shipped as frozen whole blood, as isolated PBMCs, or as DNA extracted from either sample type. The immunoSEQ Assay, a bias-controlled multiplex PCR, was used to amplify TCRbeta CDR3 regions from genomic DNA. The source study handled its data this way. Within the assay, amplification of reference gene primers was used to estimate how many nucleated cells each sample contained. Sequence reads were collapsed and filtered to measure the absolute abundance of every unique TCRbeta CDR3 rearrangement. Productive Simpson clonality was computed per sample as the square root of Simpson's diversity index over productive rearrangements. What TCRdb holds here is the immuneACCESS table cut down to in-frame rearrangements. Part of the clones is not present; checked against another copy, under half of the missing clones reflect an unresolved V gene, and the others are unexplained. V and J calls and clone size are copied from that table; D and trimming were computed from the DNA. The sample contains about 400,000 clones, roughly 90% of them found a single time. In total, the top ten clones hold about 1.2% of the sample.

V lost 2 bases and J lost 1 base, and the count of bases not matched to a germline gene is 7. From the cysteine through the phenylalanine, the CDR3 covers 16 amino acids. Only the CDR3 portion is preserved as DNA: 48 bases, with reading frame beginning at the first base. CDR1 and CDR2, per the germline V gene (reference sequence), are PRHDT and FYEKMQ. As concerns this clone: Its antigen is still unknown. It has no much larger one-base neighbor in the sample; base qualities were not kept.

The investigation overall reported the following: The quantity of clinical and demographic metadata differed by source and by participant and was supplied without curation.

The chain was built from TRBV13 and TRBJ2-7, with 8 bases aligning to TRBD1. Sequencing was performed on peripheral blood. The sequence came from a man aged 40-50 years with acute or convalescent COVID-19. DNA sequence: TGTGCCAGCAGCTTACCGACAGGGGAAAGGTCCTACGAGCAGTACTTC. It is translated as CASSLPTGERSYEQYF.